A single sample is the source of the 16 T cell receptor beta chains below, sequenced in a study of shared clonotypes between healthy human individuals. Libraries were prepared by immunoSEQ multiplex PCR; TCRdb keeps only in-frame clonotypes and omits some of them. Seen here are about 2 million clones, over 85% observed once, and the top ten hold 0.1% to 0.15%. The sequenced material came from naive CD4+ T cells sorted from blood. Subset denoted: CD45RA+ positively selected. The receptors stem from a man between 18 and 29 years old in good health.

This sequence joins TRBV28 and TRBJ1-4; weak D call: TRBD1 (5 bases). Trimming shortened V by 8 bases and J by 1 base, and 14 bases separated the two germline ends. This CDR3 is 15 amino acids long. The germline V gene encodes CDR1 MDHEN and CDR2 SYDVKM. The CDR3 protein is CASLTRRETNEKLFF. CDR3 sequence (DNA): TGTGCCAGCTTAACCCGCAGGGAAACTAATGAAAAACTGTTTTTT.

For this clone: The sample holds other DNA sequences that translate to the same CDR3. The chain recombines TRBV7-2 with TRBJ2-1; TRBD2 aligns across 11 bases. The germline V gene encodes CDR1 SGHTA and CDR2 FQGNSA. The junction had 2 bases not matched to a gene; V was cut back by 4 bases and J by 3 bases. This CDR3 contains 15 residues. CDR3 sequence reads: CASSSGLAGYNEQFF. As DNA, the CDR3 is TGTGCCAGCAGCTCCGGACTAGCGGGCTACAATGAGCAGTTCTTC. Supplemented by reference TRBV7-2 and TRBJ2-1, the full variable domain reads GAGVSQSPSNKVTEKGKDVELRCDPISGHTALYWYRQSLGQGLEFLIYFQGNSAPDKSGLPSDRFSAERTGGSVSTLTIQRTQQEDSAVYLCASSSGLAGYNEQFFGPGTRLTVL.

The chain links TRBV6-6 to TRBJ2-7, with 9 nucleotides matching TRBD1. CDR1 and CDR2 (germline): MNHNY, SVGAGI (reference sequence). The CDR3 has 14 amino acids. J gave up 3 bases and V 6 bases, and 6 bases lay outside the gene matches. DNA for the CDR3: TGTGCCAGCAGGTCCGGGACAGGGCTCTACGAGCAGTACTTC. The encoded protein is CASRSGTGLYEQYF.

On this clone itself: Other DNA sequences from this sample encode an identical CDR3 as well. V usage is TRBV5-1 and J usage is TRBJ2-2; D perhaps matches TRBD2 (5 bases). The ends were cut back, 0 bases at V and 2 bases at J, with 5 bases in the middle. Germline CDR1 reads SGHRS; CDR2 reads YFSETQ. CDR3 length: 14 amino acids. CDR3 protein: CASSLASNTGELFF. CDR3 DNA sequence: TGCGCCAGCAGCTTGGCTAGCAACACCGGGGAGCTGTTTTTT.

V is TRBV4-1 and J is TRBJ2-2; 9 nucleotides match TRBD1. V lost 3 bases, J lost 2 bases, and 7 bases stayed unmatched. The germline V gene encodes CDR1 MGHRA and CDR2 YSYEKL. The CDR3 runs 17 residues. The CDR3 bases are TGCGCCAGCAGCCATACCCCACAGGGGGCCAACACCGGGGAGCTGTTTTTT. This translates into CASSHTPQGANTGELFF.

The genes are TRBV27 and TRBJ2-7, with D unresolved. The CDR3 runs 17 residues. The germline CDR1 and CDR2 sequences are MNHEY and SMNVEV (reference sequence). Trimming shortened V by 0 bases and J by 4 bases, and 19 bases separated the two germline ends. The CDR3 DNA reads as TGTGCCAGCAGTTTATCGCCCGTAGGAGCTGGGGTTTACGAGCAGTACTTC. Protein sequence: CASSLSPVGAGVYEQYF.

V usage is TRBV6-1 and J usage is TRBJ1-2; 9 bases fit TRBD1. The V gene's germline CDR1 is MNHNS and CDR2 SASEGT. The CDR3 spans 16 residues. With 0 bases clipped from V and 6 bases from J, the junction kept 8 bases outside the gene matches. CDR3 amino acids: CASSEAHLGTGNGYTF. For the CDR3, the DNA is TGTGCCAGCAGTGAAGCACATCTAGGGACAGGGAATGGCTACACCTTC.

This chain uses TRBV5-1 with TRBJ2-1, with D perhaps assigned TRBD1 or TRBD2 (6 bases each). This CDR3 region has 13 residues. Germline CDR1 SGHRS, CDR2 YFSETQ. The germline V and J ends were trimmed by 3 bases and 6 bases, with 10 bases remaining between them. The CDR3 DNA is TGCGCCAGCAGCTCGGGGGCGTTCAATGAGCAGTTCTTC. Its protein product is CASSSGAFNEQFF.

Of note for this clone: The identical CDR3 is also encoded by other nucleotide sequences in the sample. The rearrangement links TRBV6-5 to TRBJ2-7; the match to TRBD1 covers 7 bases. V gave up 6 bases and J gave up 0 bases; unmatched junction bases: 5. CDR1 MNHEY and CDR2 SVGAGI come from the germline V gene. The CDR3 has 14 residues. The CDR3 DNA follows: TGTGCCAGCAGGAGGGGGCAGGGCTCCTACGAGCAGTACTTC. Encoded protein: CASRRGQGSYEQYF.

In nucleotides, the CDR3 is TGTGCCAGCAGCTTGTTGAGGGACACCATATATTTT. It encodes CASSLLRDTIYF. This chain joins TRBV7-2 and TRBJ1-3; D gene ambiguous. Trimming pared 3 bases from V and 8 bases from J, leaving 8 bases between. CDR1 SGHTA and CDR2 FQGNSA come from the germline V gene. This CDR3 is built from 12 residues.

This sequence joins TRBV6-1 and TRBJ2-5, with TRBD2 as a possible D gene (6 bases). Per the germline V gene, CDR1 is MNHNS and CDR2 is SASEGT. The V gene lost 2 bases and the J gene lost 5 bases, with 21 bases spanning the gap. CDR3 length equals 17 residues. The DNA of the CDR3 is TGTGCCAGCAGTGAATGGGGGACTTTCGGGGTAGGGGAGACCCAGTACTTC. It translates to CASSEWGTFGVGETQYF.

Comment on this clone: Other DNA sequences in the sample encode the same CDR3. V gene TRBV7-2 combines with J gene TRBJ1-1; 8 bases map to TRBD1. The CDR3 runs to 14 residues. CDR1 is SGHTA and CDR2 is FQGNSA in the germline V gene. Germline trimming cut 5 bases from V and 1 base from J; bases unmatched to any gene: 3. DNA of the CDR3: TGTGCCAGCAGCCTAGACAGGGGGAACACTGAAGCTTTCTTT. Translated: CASSLDRGNTEAFF.

The chain uses TRBV11-2 and TRBJ2-7, with 9 nucleotides matching TRBD1. Per the germline V gene, CDR1 is SGHAT and CDR2 is FQNNGV. Unmatched junction bases numbered 17, after V lost 4 bases and J lost 4 bases. The CDR3 runs to 18 residues. The CDR3 reads CASSWGQGKKPFRYEQYF. CDR3 DNA: TGTGCCAGCAGCTGGGGACAGGGAAAAAAACCATTTCGGTACGAGCAGTACTTC. Complete variable domain (other parts from reference TRBV11-2 and TRBJ2-7): EAGVAQSPRYKIIEKRQSVAFWCNPISGHATLYWYQQILGQGPKLLIQFQNNGVVDDSQLPKDRFSAERLKGVDSTLKIQPAKLEDSAVYLCASSWGQGKKPFRYEQYFGPGTRLTVT.

The chain recombines TRBV7-9 with TRBJ1-1; D ambiguous. The CDR3 loop spans 18 amino acids. The V gene lost 5 bases and the J gene lost 10 bases, with 32 bases spanning the gap. In germline, CDR1 is SEHNR, CDR2 FQNEAQ (reference sequence). The CDR3 DNA is TGTGCCAGCAGCCCCAGAGGCCGGGTTGGCCAGGCCAGCAGCGGAGCTTTCTTT. Protein product: CASSPRGRVGQASSGAFF.

The chain joins TRBV7-9 to TRBJ2-1; the D is unclear. Deletions cut 5 bases from V and 0 bases from J, with 11 bases between. Germline assignment: CDR1 SEHNR and CDR2 FQNEAQ (reference sequence). The CDR3 runs to 15 residues. CDR3 amino acids: CASSPRAFSYNEQFF. The CDR3 DNA follows: TGTGCCAGCAGCCCTCGCGCGTTCTCCTACAATGAGCAGTTCTTC.

A single count supports this clone. This chain links TRBV11-2 with TRBJ2-5, with 9 bases lining up with TRBD1. Germline V gene data show CDR1 as SGHAT and CDR2 as FQNNGV. CDR3 length: 14 residues. J lost 6 bases, V lost 5 bases, and 7 bases had no gene match. The CDR3 loop reads CASSNTGTGKTQYF. The CDR3 DNA is TGTGCCAGCAGCAACACCGGGACAGGGAAGACCCAGTACTTC.